This T cell receptor (beta chain) appears in the sequencing data of a study of blood T cell repertoires in COVID-19. The overall study: Material from acute and convalescent COVID-19 was sourced from the United States, Italy and Spain. Sources were T cells, B-cell-depleted T cells, or PBMCs; the material itself was cDNA or gDNA.

Study processing details: Estimation of nucleated cell counts relied on the amplification of reference gene primers. Clones were sequenced by immunoSEQ multiplex PCR, and TCRdb holds only the in-frame ones, with some missing. The V and J calls and clone size were taken over from that table, and D and trimming were inferred from the DNA. The sample has roughly 59,000 clones, around 86% seen once. CDR1 is SGHRS and CDR2 is YFSETQ in the germline V gene. The CDR3 is 17 amino acids. J was trimmed by 6 bases and V by 1 base; bases with no gene match: 13. This receptor was taken from a woman of 80 years or more with acute or convalescent COVID-19. What was sequenced was peripheral blood. The V call is TRBV5-1, the J call TRBJ2-3; TRBD2 matches 8 bases. The CDR3 region is CASSLSHSGNSRDTQYF. CDR3 coding DNA: TGCGCCAGCAGCTTGTCCCATAGCGGGAATAGTCGGGATACGCAGTATTTT.